Below, one T cell receptor (beta chain) is given with its context. Its cognate antigen has yet to be identified. No base-level quality is on record; no much larger clone is a single base apart. V and J lose 4 bases and 4 bases, and a span of 15 bases separates them. CDR1 is given as SGDLS and CDR2 as YYNGEE, both from the germline V gene. Spanning cysteine to phenylalanine, the CDR3 consists of 15 amino acids. Just CDR3 DNA is preserved here, 45 bases in frame from base 1. The source of the sample is a study of blood T cell repertoires in COVID-19 (TCRdb year 2020). As for the study more broadly: Samples from collaborators originated in the United States, Italy and Spain and spanned both the acute and convalescent phases of COVID-19. The sample metadata nearly always contained a de-identified subject ID, COVID-19 status, age in years and sex. Deeply sampled blood TCRbeta repertoires from subjects exposed to, actively infected with, or recovered from COVID-19 were included in the dataset. The prospective study material was composed of cDNA or gDNA derived from T cells, B-cell-depleted T cells, or PBMCs. Where available, HLA class I and class II types were obtained from metadata supplied by the sample provider rather than from assay-based typing. The samples were drawn from two sources: the first 160 participants of the ongoing ImmuneRACE study, and 950 to 1,500 subjects contributed by 6 global collaborators. The repertoires were made available in a free public database intended to serve as a resource for research on the immune response to SARS-CoV-2.

Summary of the overall study and its limitations: How much clinical and demographic metadata was included differed by source and by participant, and the metadata was provided uncurated.

The immunoSEQ Assay, a bias-controlled multiplex PCR, was used to amplify TCRbeta CDR3 regions from genomic DNA. On the authors' methods: The number of nucleated cells in each sample was estimated from the amplification of reference gene primers within the assay. To quantify the absolute abundance of each unique TCRbeta CDR3 rearrangement, sequence reads were collapsed and filtered. Productive Simpson clonality was computed per sample as the square root of Simpson's diversity index over productive rearrangements. TCRdb re-hosts the immuneACCESS table, in-frame sequences only. Its copies lack some clones; in the studies checked, an unresolved V gene accounts for under half of them, and the cause for the rest is not known. V, J and clone size are those of that table, while D and trimming were read from the DNA. This sample holds about 400,000 clones; approximately 89% were observed only once. 1.7% of the sample belongs to the ten largest clones.

Enrolling through a virtual design, the prospective study's participants ranged in age from roughly 18 to 89 years and lived across about two dozen United States geographic areas. In the prospective study, cohorts were assigned on the basis of participant-reported clinical history obtained from a screening survey and a study questionnaire. For ImmuneRACE Cohort 3, a participant was defined as recovered based on two consecutive negative NP/OP PCR tests, clearance by a healthcare professional, or resolution of symptoms. Mobile phlebotomists in the prospective study collected whole blood, serum and a nasopharyngeal or oropharyngeal swab from every participant. Over an approximately two-month period, participants in the prospective study had the option of providing additional blood draws and questionnaires. Prospective study blood samples were shipped either frozen or at room temperature before DNA extraction.

The chain uses TRBV9 and TRBJ2-1, and the D gene may be TRBD2, 6 bases matching. The sample taken for sequencing was PBMCs or T cells enriched from blood (not recorded which). This clonotype was sampled from a woman aged 25 to 39 who had recovered from COVID-19. The CDR3 region has the sequence CASSFMGLTYNEQFF. In nucleotide form, the sequence is TGTGCCAGCAGCTTCATGGGACTCACGTACAATGAGCAGTTCTTC.